This T cell receptor beta chain derives from a study of tumor and adjacent non-tumor tissue in lung cancer. Study context: There were fewer than 15 adenocarcinoma, a couple of squamous cell carcinoma and 1 small cell lung cancer cases.

This clonotype turned up a few times. Sequence at one end of the junction differs from germline and may be a read error. The CDR3 is 11 amino acids. RNA was extracted from bulk tissue without any cell sorting. Donors were chemotherapy-naive, newly diagnosed lung cancer surgical patients in China, August–late 2014. A modified ARM-PCR protocol with three rounds of nested PCR amplified TCRbeta. TCRdb passed the multiplex PCR reads through MiXCR, listing each CDR3 protein once. The sample lists 68,000 or so distinct CDR3 sequences, just under 60% occurring once. V and J are TRBV12-3 or TRBV12-4 and TRBJ2-1; tentatively, D is TRBD2 (5 bases). Sample: lung tumor tissue. The clonotype originates from a man between 50 and 59 years old with non-small cell lung cancer. The CDR3 is CASSSGNEQCF. The CDR3 nucleotides are TGTGCCAGCAGTTCGGGGAATGAGCAGTGCTTC.